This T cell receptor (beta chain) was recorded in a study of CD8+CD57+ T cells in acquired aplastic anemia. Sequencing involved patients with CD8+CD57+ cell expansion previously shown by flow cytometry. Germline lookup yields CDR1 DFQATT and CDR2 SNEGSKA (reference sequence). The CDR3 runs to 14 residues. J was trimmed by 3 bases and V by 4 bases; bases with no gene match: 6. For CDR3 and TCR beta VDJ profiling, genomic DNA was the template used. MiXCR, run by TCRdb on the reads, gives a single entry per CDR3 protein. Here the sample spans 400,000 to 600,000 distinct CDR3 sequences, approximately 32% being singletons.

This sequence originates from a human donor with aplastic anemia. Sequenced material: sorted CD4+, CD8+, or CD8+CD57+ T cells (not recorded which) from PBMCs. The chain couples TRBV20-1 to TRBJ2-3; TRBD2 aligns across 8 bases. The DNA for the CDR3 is TGCAGTGCTATAGCGGGATGGGGGACAGATACGCAGTATTTT. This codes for CSAIAGWGTDTQYF.